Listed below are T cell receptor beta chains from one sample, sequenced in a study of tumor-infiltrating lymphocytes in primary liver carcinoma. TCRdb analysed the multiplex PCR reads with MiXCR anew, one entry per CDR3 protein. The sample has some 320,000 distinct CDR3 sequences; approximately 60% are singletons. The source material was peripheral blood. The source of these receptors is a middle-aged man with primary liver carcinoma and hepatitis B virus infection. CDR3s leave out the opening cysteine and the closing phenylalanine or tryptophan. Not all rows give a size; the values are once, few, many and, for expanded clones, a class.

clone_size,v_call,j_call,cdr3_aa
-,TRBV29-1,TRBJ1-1,SSLPDRNTEAF
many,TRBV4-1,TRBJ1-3,ASSQSVASGNTIY
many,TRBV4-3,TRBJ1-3,ASSLSFSSGNTIY
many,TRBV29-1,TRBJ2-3,SVSDRGL
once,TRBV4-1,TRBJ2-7,ASSRESGDLSYEQY
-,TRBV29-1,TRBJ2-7,SAMTPGIGTPYEQY
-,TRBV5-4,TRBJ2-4,ASSLSSAPKNIQY
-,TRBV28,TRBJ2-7,VSRYRGFPVLGGLGEQY
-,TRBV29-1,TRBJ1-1,SVAPDWAMNTEAF
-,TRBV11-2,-,ASREGATGKEEQF
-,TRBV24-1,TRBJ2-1,ATSDPRDSLTYNEQF
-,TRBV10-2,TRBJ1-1,ASSLTGVEAF
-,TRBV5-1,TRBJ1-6,ASSEGHGSNSPLH
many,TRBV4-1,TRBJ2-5,ASSQDGGTQY
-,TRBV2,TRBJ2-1,TSTWQGVGNEQF
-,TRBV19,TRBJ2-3,ASSRPSGSKTDTQY
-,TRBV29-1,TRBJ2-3,SVWTAVEDTQY
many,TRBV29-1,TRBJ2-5,SARRARDKETQY
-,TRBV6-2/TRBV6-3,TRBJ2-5,ASSHGLGEETQY
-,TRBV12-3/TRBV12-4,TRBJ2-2,ASTRGPNTGELF
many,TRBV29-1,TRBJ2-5,SVEPAQTQY
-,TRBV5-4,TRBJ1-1,ASSLPGTAGTETF
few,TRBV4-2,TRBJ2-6,ASSQDPRSGANVLT